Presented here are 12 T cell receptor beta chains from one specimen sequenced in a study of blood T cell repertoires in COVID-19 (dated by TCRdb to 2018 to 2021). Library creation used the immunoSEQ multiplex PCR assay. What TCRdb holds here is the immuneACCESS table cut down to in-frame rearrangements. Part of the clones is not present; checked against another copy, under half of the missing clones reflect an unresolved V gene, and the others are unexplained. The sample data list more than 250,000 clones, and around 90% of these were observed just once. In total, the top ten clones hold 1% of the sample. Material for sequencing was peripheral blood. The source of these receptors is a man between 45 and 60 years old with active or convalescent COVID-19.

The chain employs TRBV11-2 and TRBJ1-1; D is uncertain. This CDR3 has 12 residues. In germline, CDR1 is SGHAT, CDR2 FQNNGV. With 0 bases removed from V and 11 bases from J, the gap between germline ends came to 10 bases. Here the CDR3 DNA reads TGTGCCAGCAGCTTAGATCGGCCGCGGGCTTTCTTT. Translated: CASSLDRPRAFF.

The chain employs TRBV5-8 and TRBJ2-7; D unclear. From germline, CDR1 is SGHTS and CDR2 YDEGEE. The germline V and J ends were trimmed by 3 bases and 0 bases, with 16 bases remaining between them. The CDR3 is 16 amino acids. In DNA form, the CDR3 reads TGTGCCAGCAGCTCAAGATCGGGTTTAAGCTCCTACGAGCAGTACTTC. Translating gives CASSSRSGLSSYEQYF.

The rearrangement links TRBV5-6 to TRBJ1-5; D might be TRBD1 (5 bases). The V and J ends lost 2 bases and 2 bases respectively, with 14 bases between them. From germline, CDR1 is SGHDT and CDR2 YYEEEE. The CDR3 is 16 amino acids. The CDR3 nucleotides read TGTGCCAGCAGCTTACGAACAGGCCAGCGCAATCAGCCCCAGCATTTT. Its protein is CASSLRTGQRNQPQHF. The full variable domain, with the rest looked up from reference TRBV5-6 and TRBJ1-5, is DAGVTQSPTHLIKTRGQQVTLRCSPKSGHDTVSWYQQALGQGPQFIFQYYEEEERQRGNFPDRFSGHQFPNYSSELNVNALLLGDSALYLCASSLRTGQRNQPQHFGDGTRLSIL.

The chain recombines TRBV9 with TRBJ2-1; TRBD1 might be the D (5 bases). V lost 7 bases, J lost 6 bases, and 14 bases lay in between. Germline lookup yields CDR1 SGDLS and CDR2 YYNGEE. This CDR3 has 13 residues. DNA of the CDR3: TGTGCCAGCTCCACCCAAGGGGCCAATGAGCAGTTCTTC. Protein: CASSTQGANEQFF.

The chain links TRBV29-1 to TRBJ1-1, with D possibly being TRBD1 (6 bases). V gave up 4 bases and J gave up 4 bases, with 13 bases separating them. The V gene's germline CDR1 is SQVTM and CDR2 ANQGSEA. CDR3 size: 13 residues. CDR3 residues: CSVGAPRGTEAFF. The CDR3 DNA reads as TGCAGCGTTGGAGCACCCAGGGGCACTGAAGCTTTCTTT.

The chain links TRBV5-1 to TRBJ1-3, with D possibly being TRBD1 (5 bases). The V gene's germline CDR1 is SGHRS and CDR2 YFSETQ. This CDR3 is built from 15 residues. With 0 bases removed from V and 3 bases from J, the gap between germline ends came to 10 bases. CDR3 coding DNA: TGCGCCAGCAGCTTGGAAGGGGACTTTGGAAACACCATATATTTT. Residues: CASSLEGDFGNTIYF. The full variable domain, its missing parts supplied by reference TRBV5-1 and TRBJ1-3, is KAGVTQTPRYLIKTRGQQVTLSCSPISGHRSVSWYQQTPGQGLQFLFEYFSETQRNKGNFPGRFSGRQFSNSRSEMNVSTLELGDSALYLCASSLEGDFGNTIYFGEGSWLTVV.

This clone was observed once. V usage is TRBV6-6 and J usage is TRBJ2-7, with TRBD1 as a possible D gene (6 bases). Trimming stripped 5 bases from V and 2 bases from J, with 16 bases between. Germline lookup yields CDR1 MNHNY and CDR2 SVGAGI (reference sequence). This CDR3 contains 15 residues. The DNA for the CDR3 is TGTGCCAGCAGTCTCCGGGCAGGGGTCACCTACGAGCAGTACTTC. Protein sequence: CASSLRAGVTYEQYF.

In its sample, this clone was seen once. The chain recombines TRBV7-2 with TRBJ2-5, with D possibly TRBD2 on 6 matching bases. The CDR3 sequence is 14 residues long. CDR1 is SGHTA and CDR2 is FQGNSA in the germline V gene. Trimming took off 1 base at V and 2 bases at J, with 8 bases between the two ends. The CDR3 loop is CASSLGLVQETQYF. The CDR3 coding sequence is TGTGCCAGCAGCTTAGGACTAGTACAAGAGACCCAGTACTTC.

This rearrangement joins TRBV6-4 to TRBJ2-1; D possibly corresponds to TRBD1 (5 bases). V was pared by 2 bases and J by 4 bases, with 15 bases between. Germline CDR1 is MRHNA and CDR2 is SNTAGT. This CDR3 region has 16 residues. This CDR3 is CASSDQAAKGYNEQFF. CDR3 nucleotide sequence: TGTGCCAGCAGTGACCAGGCGGCGAAGGGGTACAATGAGCAGTTCTTC.

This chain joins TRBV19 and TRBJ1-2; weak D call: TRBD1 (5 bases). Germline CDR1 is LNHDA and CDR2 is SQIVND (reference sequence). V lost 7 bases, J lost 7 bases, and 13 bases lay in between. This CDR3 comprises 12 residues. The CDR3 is CASTRGGLGYTF. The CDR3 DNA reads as TGTGCCAGTACGAGGGGAGGACTTGGCTACACCTTC.

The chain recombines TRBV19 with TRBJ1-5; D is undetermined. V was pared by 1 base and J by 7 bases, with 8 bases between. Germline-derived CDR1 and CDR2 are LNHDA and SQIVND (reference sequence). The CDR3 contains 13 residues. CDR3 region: CASSIVLGQPQHF. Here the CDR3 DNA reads TGTGCCAGTAGTATAGTTTTGGGCCAGCCCCAGCATTTT.

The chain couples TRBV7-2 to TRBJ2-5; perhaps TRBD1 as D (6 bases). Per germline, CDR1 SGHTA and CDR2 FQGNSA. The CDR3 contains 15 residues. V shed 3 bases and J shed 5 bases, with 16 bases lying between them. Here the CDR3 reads CASSFKTGNVETQYF. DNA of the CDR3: TGTGCCAGCAGCTTCAAGACAGGAAACGTGGAGACCCAGTACTTC. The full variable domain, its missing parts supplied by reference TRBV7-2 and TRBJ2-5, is GAGVSQSPSNKVTEKGKDVELRCDPISGHTALYWYRQSLGQGLEFLIYFQGNSAPDKSGLPSDRFSAERTGGSVSTLTIQRTQQEDSAVYLCASSFKTGNVETQYFGPGTRLLVL.